This paragraph reports one TCR beta chain. TCRdb fed the reads into MiXCR, producing one record per CDR3 protein. Among 740,000 or so distinct CDR3 sequences listed, 35% were seen once. This entry comes from a study of T cell repertoires in cytomegalovirus infection. The germline gives CDR1 MGHDK, CDR2 SYGVNS. The J segment lost 4 bases and the V segment lost 3 bases, leaving 11 bases of the junction unmatched. The CDR3 covers 17 residues. Specimen: PBMCs. The clonotype comes from a human donor in good health (CMV status not recorded). Some clones in this sample may be carry-over from other donors' samples. This chain links TRBV25-1 with TRBJ2-5, with 10 bases that match TRBD2. CDR3 region: CASSDSGKREGRETQYF. In DNA, the CDR3 is TGTGCCAGCAGTGATTCTGGGAAGCGGGAGGGCCGAGAGACCCAGTACTTC.